This T cell receptor (beta chain) appears in the sequencing data of a study of blood T cell repertoires in COVID-19. Study background: Collection of acute and convalescent COVID-19 samples took place in the United States, Italy and Spain. Sources were T cells, B-cell-depleted T cells, or PBMCs; the material itself was cDNA or gDNA.

Germline lookup yields CDR1 KGHSH and CDR2 LQKENI. This CDR3 is built from 15 residues. Trimming stripped 3 bases from V and 0 bases from J, with 11 bases between. Methods used by the authors: The authors estimated nucleated cell counts from reference gene primer amplification. Clones were sequenced by immunoSEQ multiplex PCR, and TCRdb holds only the in-frame ones, with some missing. That table gives V, J and clone size, and the DNA gave D and trimming. The sample lists 110,000 or so clones, 85% seen once, with around 4.1% in the top ten. This sequence was found in a man aged 50-59 years with acute or convalescent COVID-19. The chain recombines TRBV18 with TRBJ1-1; D is undetermined. Material: peripheral blood. The CDR3 sequence is CASSPGRRLNTEAFF. CDR3 coding DNA: TGTGCCAGCTCACCTGGGAGAAGACTGAACACTGAAGCTTTCTTT.